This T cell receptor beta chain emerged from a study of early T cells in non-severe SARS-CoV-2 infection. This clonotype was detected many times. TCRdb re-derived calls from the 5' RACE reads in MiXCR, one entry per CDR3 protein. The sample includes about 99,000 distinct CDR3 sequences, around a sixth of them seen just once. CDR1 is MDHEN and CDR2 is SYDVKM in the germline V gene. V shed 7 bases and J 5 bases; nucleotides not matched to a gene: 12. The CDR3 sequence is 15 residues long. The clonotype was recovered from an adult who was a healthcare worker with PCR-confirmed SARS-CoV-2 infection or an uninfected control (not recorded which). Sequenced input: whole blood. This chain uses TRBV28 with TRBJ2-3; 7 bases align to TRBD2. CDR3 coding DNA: TGTGCCAGCACCCCTCTAACGGGGGGAGGAGATACGCAGTATTTT. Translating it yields CASTPLTGGGDTQYF.